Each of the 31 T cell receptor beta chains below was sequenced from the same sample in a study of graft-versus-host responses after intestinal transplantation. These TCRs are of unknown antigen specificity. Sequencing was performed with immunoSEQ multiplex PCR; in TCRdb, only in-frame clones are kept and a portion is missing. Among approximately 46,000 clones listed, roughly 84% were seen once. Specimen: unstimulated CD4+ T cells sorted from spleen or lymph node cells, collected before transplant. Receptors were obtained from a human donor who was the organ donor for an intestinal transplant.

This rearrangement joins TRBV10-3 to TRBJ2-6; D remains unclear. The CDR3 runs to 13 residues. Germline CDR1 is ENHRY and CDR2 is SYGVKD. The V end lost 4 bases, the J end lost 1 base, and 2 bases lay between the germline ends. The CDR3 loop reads CAISGSGANVLTF. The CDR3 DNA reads TGTGCCATCAGTGGGTCTGGGGCCAACGTCCTGACTTTC.

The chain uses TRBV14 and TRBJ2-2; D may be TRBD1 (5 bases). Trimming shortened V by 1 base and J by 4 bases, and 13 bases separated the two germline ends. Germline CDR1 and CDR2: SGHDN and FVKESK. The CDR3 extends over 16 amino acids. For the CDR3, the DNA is TGTGCCAGCAGCCAAGTATCAGGGTTGGCCACCGGGGAGCTGTTTTTT. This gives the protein CASSQVSGLATGELFF.

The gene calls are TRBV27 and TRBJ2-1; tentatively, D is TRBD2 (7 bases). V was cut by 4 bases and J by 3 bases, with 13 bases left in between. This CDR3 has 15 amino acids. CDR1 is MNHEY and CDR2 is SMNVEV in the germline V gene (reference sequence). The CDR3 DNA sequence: TGTGCCAGCAGTTCAACAGGGAGGGACTACAATGAGCAGTTCTTC. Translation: CASSSTGRDYNEQFF.

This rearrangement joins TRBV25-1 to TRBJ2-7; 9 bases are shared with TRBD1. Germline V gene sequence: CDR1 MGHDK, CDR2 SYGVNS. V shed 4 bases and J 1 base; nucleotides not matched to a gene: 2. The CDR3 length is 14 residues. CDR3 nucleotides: TGTGCCAGCAGTGCCGGGACAGGGTCCTACGAGCAGTACTTC. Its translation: CASSAGTGSYEQYF.

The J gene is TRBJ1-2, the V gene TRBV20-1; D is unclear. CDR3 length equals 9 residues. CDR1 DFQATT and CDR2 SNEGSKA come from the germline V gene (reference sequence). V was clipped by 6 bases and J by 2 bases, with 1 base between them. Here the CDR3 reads CSANYGYTF. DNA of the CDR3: TGCAGTGCCAACTATGGCTACACCTTC.

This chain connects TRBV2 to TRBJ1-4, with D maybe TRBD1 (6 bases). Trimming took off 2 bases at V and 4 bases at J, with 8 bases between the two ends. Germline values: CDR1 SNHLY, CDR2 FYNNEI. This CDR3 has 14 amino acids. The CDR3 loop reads CASSEQGLNEKLFF. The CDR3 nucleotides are TGTGCCAGCAGTGAACAGGGGCTTAATGAAAAACTGTTTTTT.

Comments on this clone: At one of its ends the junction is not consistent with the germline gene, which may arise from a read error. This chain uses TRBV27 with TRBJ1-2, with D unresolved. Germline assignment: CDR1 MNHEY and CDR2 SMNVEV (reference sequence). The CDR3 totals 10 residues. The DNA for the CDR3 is TGTGCCAGCAGTCCACCCATGGGCTCCTTC. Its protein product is CASSPPMGSF.

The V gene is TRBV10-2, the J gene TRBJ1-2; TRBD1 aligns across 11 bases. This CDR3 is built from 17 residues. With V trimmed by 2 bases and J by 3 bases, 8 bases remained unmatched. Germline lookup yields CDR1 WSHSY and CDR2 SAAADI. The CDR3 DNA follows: TGCGCCAGCAGTGAGGGGACAGGGGGGCCCCGGGACTATGGCTACACCTTC. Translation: CASSEGTGGPRDYGYTF.

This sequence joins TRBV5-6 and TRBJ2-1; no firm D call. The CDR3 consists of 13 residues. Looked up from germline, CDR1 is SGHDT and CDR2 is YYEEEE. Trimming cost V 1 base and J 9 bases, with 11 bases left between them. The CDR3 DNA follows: TGTGCCAGCAGCTTGCAAGGCCCTCTTGAGCAGTTCTTC. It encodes CASSLQGPLEQFF.

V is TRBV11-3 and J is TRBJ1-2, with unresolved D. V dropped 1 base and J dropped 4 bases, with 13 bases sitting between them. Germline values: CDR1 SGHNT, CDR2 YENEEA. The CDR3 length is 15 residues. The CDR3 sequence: CASSLGGQSPYGYTF. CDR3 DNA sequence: TGTGCCAGCAGCTTAGGTGGGCAGAGTCCCTATGGCTACACCTTC.

DNA for the CDR3: TGTGCCAGCTCACTTAGCTTGAACACTGAAGCTTTCTTT. It yields the protein CASSLSLNTEAFF. The chain uses TRBV18 and TRBJ1-1; D not certain. This CDR3 is 13 amino acids long. V was clipped by 4 bases and J by 0 bases, with 6 bases between them. CDR1 and CDR2 from the germline V gene are KGHSH and LQKENI.

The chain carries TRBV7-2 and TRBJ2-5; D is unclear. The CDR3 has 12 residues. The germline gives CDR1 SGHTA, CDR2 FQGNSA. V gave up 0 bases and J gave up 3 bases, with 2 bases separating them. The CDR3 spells CASSLAKETQYF. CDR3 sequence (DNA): TGTGCCAGCAGCTTAGCCAAAGAGACCCAGTACTTC.

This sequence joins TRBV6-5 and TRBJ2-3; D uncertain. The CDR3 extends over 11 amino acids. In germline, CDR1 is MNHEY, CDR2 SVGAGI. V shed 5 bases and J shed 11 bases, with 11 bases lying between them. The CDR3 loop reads CASSENAGQYF. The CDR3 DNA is TGTGCCAGCAGTGAAAACGCCGGGCAGTATTTT.

The chain's CDR3 is CASSLAIVWGGDTQYF. Written as DNA, the CDR3 is TGTGCCAGCAGCTTAGCGATTGTGTGGGGGGGAGATACGCAGTATTTT. V and J are TRBV7-2 and TRBJ2-3, with 7 bases identical to TRBD2. The CDR3 contains 16 residues. Germline trimming cut 0 bases from V and 5 bases from J; bases unmatched to any gene: 8. Germline CDR1 SGHTA, CDR2 FQGNSA.

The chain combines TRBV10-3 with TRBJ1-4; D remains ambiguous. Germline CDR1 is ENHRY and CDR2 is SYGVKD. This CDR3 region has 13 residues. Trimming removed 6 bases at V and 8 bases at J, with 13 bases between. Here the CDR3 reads CAIRNTGSEKLFF. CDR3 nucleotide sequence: TGTGCCATCAGAAATACCGGGAGCGAAAAACTGTTTTTT.

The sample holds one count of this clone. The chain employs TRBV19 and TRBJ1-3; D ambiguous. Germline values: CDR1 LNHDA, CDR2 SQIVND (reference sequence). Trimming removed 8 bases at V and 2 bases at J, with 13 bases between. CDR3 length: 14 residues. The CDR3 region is CASRVLGAGNTIYF. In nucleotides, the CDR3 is TGTGCCAGTCGCGTACTCGGAGCTGGAAACACCATATATTTT.

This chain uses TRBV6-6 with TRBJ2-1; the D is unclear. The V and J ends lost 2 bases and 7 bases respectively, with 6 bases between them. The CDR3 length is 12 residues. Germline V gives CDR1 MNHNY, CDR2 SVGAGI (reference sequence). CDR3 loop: CASSYNGNEQFF. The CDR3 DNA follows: TGTGCCAGCAGTTACAACGGAAATGAGCAGTTCTTC.

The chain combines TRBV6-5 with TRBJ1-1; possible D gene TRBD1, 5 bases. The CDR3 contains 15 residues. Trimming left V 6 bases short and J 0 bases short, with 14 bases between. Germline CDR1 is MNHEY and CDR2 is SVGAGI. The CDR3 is CASRAQDRMNTEAFF. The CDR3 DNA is TGTGCCAGCAGGGCCCAAGACAGAATGAACACTGAAGCTTTCTTT.

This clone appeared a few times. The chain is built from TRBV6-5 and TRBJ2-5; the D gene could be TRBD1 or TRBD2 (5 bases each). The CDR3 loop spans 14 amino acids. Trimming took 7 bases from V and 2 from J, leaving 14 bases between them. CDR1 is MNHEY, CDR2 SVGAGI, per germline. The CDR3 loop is CASNFRDGQETQYF. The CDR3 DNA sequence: TGTGCCAGCAATTTCCGGGACGGGCAAGAGACCCAGTACTTC.

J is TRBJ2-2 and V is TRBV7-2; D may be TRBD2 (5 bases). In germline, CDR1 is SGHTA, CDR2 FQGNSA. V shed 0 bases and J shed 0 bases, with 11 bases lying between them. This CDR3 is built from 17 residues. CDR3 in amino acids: CASSLAGGYPNTGELFF. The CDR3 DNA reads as TGTGCCAGCAGCTTAGCTGGCGGGTACCCGAACACCGGGGAGCTGTTTTTT. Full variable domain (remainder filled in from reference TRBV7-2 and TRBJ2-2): GAGVSQSPSNKVTEKGKDVELRCDPISGHTALYWYRQSLGQGLEFLIYFQGNSAPDKSGLPSDRFSAERTGGSVSTLTIQRTQQEDSAVYLCASSLAGGYPNTGELFFGEGSRLTVL.

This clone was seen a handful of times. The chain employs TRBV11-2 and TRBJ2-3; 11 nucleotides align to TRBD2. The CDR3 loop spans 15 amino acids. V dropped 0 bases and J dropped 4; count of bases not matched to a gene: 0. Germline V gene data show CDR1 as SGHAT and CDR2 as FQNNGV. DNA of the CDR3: TGTGCCAGCAGCTTAGATAGCGGGAGGGCAGATACGCAGTATTTT. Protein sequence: CASSLDSGRADTQYF.

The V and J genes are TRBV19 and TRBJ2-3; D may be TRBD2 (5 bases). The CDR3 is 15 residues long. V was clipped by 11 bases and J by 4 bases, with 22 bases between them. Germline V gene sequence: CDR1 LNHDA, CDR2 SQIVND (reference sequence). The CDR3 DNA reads TGTGCCTGCCGCATGGCCGAGCTAGCAGCAGATACGCAGTATTTT. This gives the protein CACRMAELAADTQYF.

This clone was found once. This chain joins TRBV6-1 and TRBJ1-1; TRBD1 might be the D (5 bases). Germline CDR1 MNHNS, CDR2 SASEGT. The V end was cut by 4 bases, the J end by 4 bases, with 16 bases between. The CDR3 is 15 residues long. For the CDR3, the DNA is TGTGCCAGCAGTGTGCGACAGCTTGGGGGCACTGAAGCTTTCTTT. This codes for CASSVRQLGGTEAFF.

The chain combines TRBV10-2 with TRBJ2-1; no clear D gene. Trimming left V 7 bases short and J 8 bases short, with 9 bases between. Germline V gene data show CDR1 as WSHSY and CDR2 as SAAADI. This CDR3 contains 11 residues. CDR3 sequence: CASTILDEQFF. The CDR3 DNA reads TGCGCCAGCACTATTCTTGATGAGCAGTTCTTC.

The CDR3 coding sequence is TGTGCCAGCAGGTCTGGGACAGTTGGGAACTATGGCTACACCTTC. The encoded protein is CASRSGTVGNYGYTF. This chain links TRBV6-6 with TRBJ1-2; 7 positions match TRBD1. Trimming at V came to 6 bases and at J to 2 bases, leaving 9 bases not matched to a gene. The CDR3 consists of 15 residues. The V gene's germline CDR1 is MNHNY and CDR2 SVGAGI (reference sequence).

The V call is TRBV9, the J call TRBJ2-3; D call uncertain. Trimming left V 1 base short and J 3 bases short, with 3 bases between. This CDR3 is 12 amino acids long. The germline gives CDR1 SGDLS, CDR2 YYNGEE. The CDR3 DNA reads TGTGCCAGCAGCGTAAATACAGATACGCAGTATTTT. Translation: CASSVNTDTQYF.

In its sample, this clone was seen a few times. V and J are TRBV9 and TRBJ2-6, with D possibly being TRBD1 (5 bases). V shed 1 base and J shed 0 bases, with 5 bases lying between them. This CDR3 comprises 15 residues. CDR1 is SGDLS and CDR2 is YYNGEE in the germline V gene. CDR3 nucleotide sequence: TGTGCCAGCAGCGTAAGGGGCTCTGGGGCCAACGTCCTGACTTTC. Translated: CASSVRGSGANVLTF.

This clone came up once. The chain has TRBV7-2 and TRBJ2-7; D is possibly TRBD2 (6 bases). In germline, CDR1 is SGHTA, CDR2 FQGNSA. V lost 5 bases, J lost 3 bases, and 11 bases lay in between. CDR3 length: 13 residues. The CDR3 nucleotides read TGTGCCAGCAGCCCCGGGAGACACTACGAGCAGTACTTC. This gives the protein CASSPGRHYEQYF.

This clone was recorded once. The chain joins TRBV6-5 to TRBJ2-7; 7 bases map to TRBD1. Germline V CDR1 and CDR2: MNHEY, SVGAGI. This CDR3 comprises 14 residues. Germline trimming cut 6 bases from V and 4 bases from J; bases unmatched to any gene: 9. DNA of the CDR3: TGTGCCAGCAGGGAGGACAGGCCCTATTACGAGCAGTACTTC. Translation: CASREDRPYYEQYF.

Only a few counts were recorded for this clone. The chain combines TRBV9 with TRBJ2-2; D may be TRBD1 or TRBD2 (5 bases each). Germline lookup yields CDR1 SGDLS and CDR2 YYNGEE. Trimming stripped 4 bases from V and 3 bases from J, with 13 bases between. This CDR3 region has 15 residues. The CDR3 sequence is CASSIIPGHTGELFF. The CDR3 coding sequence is TGTGCCAGCAGCATTATCCCGGGACACACCGGGGAGCTGTTTTTT.

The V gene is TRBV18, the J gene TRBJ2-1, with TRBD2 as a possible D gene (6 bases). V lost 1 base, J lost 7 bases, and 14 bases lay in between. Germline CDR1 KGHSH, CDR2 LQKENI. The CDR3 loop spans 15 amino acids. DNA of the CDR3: TGTGCCAGCTCACCACGTCACTTTGGGGGGAATGAGCAGTTCTTC. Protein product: CASSPRHFGGNEQFF.